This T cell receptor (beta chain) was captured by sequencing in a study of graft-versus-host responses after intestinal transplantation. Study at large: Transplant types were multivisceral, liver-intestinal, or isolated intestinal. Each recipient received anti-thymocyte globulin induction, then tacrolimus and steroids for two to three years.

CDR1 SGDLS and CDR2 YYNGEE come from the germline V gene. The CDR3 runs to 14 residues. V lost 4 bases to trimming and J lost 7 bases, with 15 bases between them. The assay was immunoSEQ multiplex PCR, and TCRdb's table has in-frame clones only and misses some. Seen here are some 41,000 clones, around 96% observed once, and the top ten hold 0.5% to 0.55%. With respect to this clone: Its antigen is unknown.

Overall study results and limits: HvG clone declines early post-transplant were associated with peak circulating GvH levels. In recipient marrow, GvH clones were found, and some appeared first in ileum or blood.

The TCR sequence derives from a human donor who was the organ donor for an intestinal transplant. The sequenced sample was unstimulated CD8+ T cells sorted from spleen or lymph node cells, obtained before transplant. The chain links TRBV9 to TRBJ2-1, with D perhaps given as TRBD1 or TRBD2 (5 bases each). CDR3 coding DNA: TGTGCCAGCAGCATGGGACCAGGGTCAAATGAGCAGTTCTTC. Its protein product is CASSMGPGSNEQFF.